The clone carrying this T cell receptor beta chain has a handful of counts. Its specificity is not known. This sample is drawn from a study of post-analysis software for immune sequencing data. General study findings and limits: For normalized Chao1 diversity, multiple sclerosis patients scored significantly lower than controls did. The F measure placed samples prepared in the same batch into strongly shared clusters. A few TRBV segments (TRBV5-6, TRBV5-1 and TRBV20-1 among them) occurred more frequently in patients than in controls.

This CDR3 spans 15 amino acids. The V gene end was trimmed by 6 bases and the J gene end by 2 bases; junction bases not matched to a gene: 8. The TCR beta cDNA libraries contained unique molecular identifiers. T cells, roughly 0.85 to 10 million of them, yielded roughly 470,000 cDNA molecules. Each CDR3 protein gets one entry after TCRdb re-called the PCR reads with MiXCR. Found here are roughly 620,000 distinct CDR3 sequences, around 44% of them singletons; the top ten hold roughly 1.8%. The gene calls are TRBV12-3 or TRBV12-4 and TRBJ2-7; TRBD2 aligns across 9 bases. Sequenced sample: blood. The receptor was isolated from a girl aged 10 to 17 with multiple sclerosis. CDR3 nucleotides: TGTGCCAGCAGCTCCAAGCGGGGGGCTGCCTACGAGCAGTACTTC. It codes for CASSSKRGAAYEQYF.